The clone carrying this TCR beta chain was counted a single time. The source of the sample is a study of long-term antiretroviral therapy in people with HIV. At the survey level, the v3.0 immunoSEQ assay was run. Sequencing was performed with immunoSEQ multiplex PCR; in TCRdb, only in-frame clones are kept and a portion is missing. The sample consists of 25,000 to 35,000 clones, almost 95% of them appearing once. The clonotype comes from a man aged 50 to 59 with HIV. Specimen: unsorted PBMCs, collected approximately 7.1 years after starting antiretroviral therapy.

The CDR3 DNA sequence: TGTGCCAGCAGCTTAGAATCCCCCAGAATGAACACTGAAGCTTTCTTT. It specifies CASSLESPRMNTEAFF. The V gene is TRBV11-3, the J gene TRBJ1-1; no firm D call. Germline loops: CDR1 SGHNT, CDR2 YENEEA. V lost 0 bases and J 0 bases, leaving 11 bases between the germline ends. The CDR3 spans 16 residues.